This TCR beta chain was captured in a study of OX40 agonist ivuxolimab in advanced cancers. Germline CDR1 LNHDA, CDR2 SQIVND (reference sequence). The CDR3 length is 17 residues. Losses at the gene ends were 1 base for V and 2 bases for J; bases not matched to a gene: 5. The repertoire was sequenced with immunoSEQ multiplex PCR; TCRdb's copy has only in-frame clones and lacks some. The data contain fewer than 70,000 clones, 85% to 95% of them singletons. The material sequenced was CD4+ or CD8+ T cells sorted from blood, taken in a trial of the OX40 agonist ivuxolimab. The chain has TRBV19 and TRBJ2-6, with 7 bases matching TRBD1. The TCR sequence derives from an adult with an advanced solid tumor such as melanoma, head and neck, liver or kidney cancer. CDR3 in amino acids: CASSIGIGTAGANVLTF. The CDR3 DNA sequence: TGTGCCAGTAGTATAGGAATAGGGACAGCTGGGGCCAACGTCCTGACTTTC.